This entry features one TCR beta chain sequence. This entry comes from a study of T cell responses to AZD1222 COVID-19 vaccine. Libraries were prepared by immunoSEQ multiplex PCR; TCRdb keeps only in-frame clonotypes and omits some of them. This table has 120,000 or so clones, more than 85% appearing once. This CDR3 has 15 residues. The ends were cut back, 0 bases at V and 1 base at J, with 4 bases in the middle. CDR1 and CDR2 (germline): MNHNS, SASEGT. This chain connects TRBV6-1 to TRBJ2-6; D call uncertain. The sequencing used peripheral blood, collected on day 0 of MenACWY control vaccination. The source of this sequence is an adult in good health. This CDR3 is CASSEARSGANVLTF. CDR3 DNA: TGTGCCAGCAGTGAAGCCCGGTCTGGGGCCAACGTCCTGACTTTC.